This is a list of T cell receptor beta chains from one sample in a study of T cells in Graves' hyperthyroidism and ophthalmopathy. Each CDR3 protein is one row after TCRdb ran MiXCR on the multiplex PCR reads. This sample has about 350,000 distinct CDR3 sequences, with approximately 18% found just once. Source material: blood. The source is a woman under 40 with Graves' hyperthyroidism that later progressed to Graves' ophthalmopathy. Each CDR3 is given with its conserved first and last residue. A D gene is named only where the DNA matches it firmly. The size entry is marked missing in some rows and otherwise reads once, few, many or a size class.

many	TRBV7-9	-	TRBJ2-1	15	CASSLVGGLYNEQFF	TGTGCCAGCAGCTTAGTGGGGGGTCTCTACAATGAGCAGTTCTTC
-	TRBV7-9	TRBD1	TRBJ1-1	13	CASSWDRGAEAFF	TGTGCCAGCAGCTGGGACAGGGGGGCTGAAGCTTTCTTT
-	TRBV6-1	TRBD2	TRBJ2-1	15	CASSPSGGAMNEQSF	TGTGCCAGCAGTCCTAGCGGGGGGGCCATGAATGAGCAGTCCTTC
many	TRBV12-3/TRBV12-4	TRBD2	TRBJ2-1	15	CASSSREDSYNEQFF	TGTGCCAGCAGTAGTCGGGAGGACTCCTACAATGAGCAGTTCTTC
many	TRBV18	-	TRBJ2-5	14	CASSPTVGEQTQYF	TGTGCCAGCTCACCGACGGTCGGGGAACAGACCCAGTACTTC
-	TRBV25-1	TRBD1	TRBJ2-7	13	CASSGTGNYEQYF	TGTGCCAGCAGCGGGACAGGGAATTACGAGCAGTACTTC
few	TRBV4-1	TRBD1	TRBJ2-5	14	CASSQTTGGETQYF	TGCGCCAGCAGCCAAACGACAGGGGGAGAGACCCAGTACTTC
-	TRBV4-1	-	TRBJ1-6	17	CASSRWVGSSYNSPLHF	TGCGCCAGCAGCCGATGGGTAGGGAGCTCCTATAATTCACCCCTCCACTTT
many	TRBV6-5	-	TRBJ2-2	18	CASSYSGTTTPNTGELFF	TGTGCCAGCAGTTACTCGGGGACGACGACTCCGAACACCGGGGAGCTGTTTTTT
-	TRBV6-1	-	TRBJ2-2	17	CASRFRTQAANTGELFF	TGTGCCAGCAGATTCAGAACACAGGCCGCGAACACCGGGGAGCTGTTTTTT
many	TRBV28	-	TRBJ2-1	12	CASSFAVNEQFF	TGTGCCAGCAGTTTCGCCGTCAATGAGCAGTTCTTC
-	TRBV5-1	TRBD2	TRBJ2-7	14	CASSFRDYSLEQYF	TGCGCCAGCAGCTTCCGGGACTACAGTTTGGAGCAGTACTTC
many	TRBV3-1	TRBD1	TRBJ2-7	15	CASSQPDRSHYEQYF	TGTGCCAGCAGCCAACCGGACAGGTCCCACTACGAGCAGTACTTC
many	TRBV2	-	TRBJ2-7	15	CASSDRLRSSYEQYF	TGTGCCAGCAGTGACAGACTCCGAAGCTCCTACGAGCAGTACTTC
many	TRBV28	-	TRBJ2-1	15	CASSFLQLDMNEQFF	TGTGCCAGCAGTTTTTTGCAACTAGATATGAATGAGCAGTTCTTC
few	TRBV11-1	TRBD2	TRBJ2-1	19	CASSVWGLAGGSSDNEQFF	TGTGCCAGCAGCGTTTGGGGACTAGCGGGGGGAAGCTCCGACAATGAGCAGTTCTTC
few	TRBV7-6	TRBD2	TRBJ2-1	16	CASSLAQGGIVYEQFF	TGTGCCAGCAGCTTAGCGCAGGGAGGGATTGTCTATGAGCAGTTCTTC
few	TRBV3-1	-	TRBJ2-5	13	CASSPGLLETQYF	TGTGCCAGCAGCCCAGGACTACTAGAGACCCAGTACTTC
-	TRBV28	TRBD1	TRBJ2-7	15	CASSFAGTGAYEQYF	TGTGCCAGCAGTTTCGCCGGGACAGGGGCCTACGAGCAGTACTTC
-	TRBV2	TRBD2	TRBJ2-3	15	CASSPRTSETHTQYF	TGTGCCAGCAGTCCTCGGACTAGCGAGACCCATACGCAGTATTTT
many	TRBV10-2	-	TRBJ2-1	14	CASSRGFKDNEQFF	TGCGCCAGTTCAAGGGGGTTCAAGGACAATGAGCAGTTCTTC
few	TRBV7-2	-	TRBJ2-1	19	CASSPPGGGKHHLYNEQFF	TGTGCCAGCAGCCCCCCAGGAGGCGGGAAGCACCACCTTTACAATGAGCAGTTCTTC
many	TRBV19	TRBD1	TRBJ1-5	17	CASTPSPDRGDNQPQHF	TGTGCCAGTACTCCCTCCCCCGACAGGGGAGACAATCAGCCCCAGCATTTT
-	TRBV7-2	-	TRBJ1-2	13	CASSLGYDYGYTF	TGTGCCAGCAGCTTAGGTTACGACTATGGCTACACCTTC
many	TRBV27	-	TRBJ2-7	14	CASSLSASAYEQYF	TGTGCCAGCAGTTTATCAGCCTCGGCGTACGAGCAGTACTTC
many	TRBV6-6	TRBD1	TRBJ1-5	17	CASSYSIGTGSGQPQHF	TGTGCCAGCAGTTACTCGATCGGGACAGGGAGCGGGCAGCCCCAGCATTTT
-	TRBV28	-	TRBJ2-2	12	CASIGLSGELFF	TGTGCCAGCATTGGACTCTCCGGGGAGCTGTTTTTT
-	TRBV27	TRBD1	TRBJ1-2	15	CASRGLGRGNSGYTF	TGTGCCAGCAGGGGGCTGGGCAGGGGGAATTCTGGCTACACCTTC
many	TRBV24-1	-	TRBJ2-7	16	CATSERDRQRVDEQYF	TGTGCCACCAGTGAACGAGACAGGCAGAGGGTTGACGAGCAGTACTTC
-	TRBV5-1	TRBD1	TRBJ2-7	16	CASSQSPGTGGHEQYF	TGCGCCAGCAGCCAGTCACCAGGGACAGGAGGACACGAGCAGTACTTC
many	TRBV6-1	-	TRBJ2-2	14	CASRPIPGGGELFF	TGTGCCAGCAGACCCATCCCGGGTGGCGGGGAGCTGTTTTTT
many	TRBV12-3/TRBV12-4	-	TRBJ2-6	15	CASSLAGSGANVLTF	TGTGCCAGCAGTTTAGCCGGGTCCGGGGCCAACGTCCTGACTTTC
-	TRBV18	-	TRBJ1-2	15	CASSLDSIPNYSYTF	TGTGCCAGCTCACTCGACAGTATTCCTAACTATAGCTACACCTTC
many	TRBV11-3	TRBD1	TRBJ2-7	15	CASSLTGQGSYEQYF	TGTGCCAGCAGCTTAACGGGACAGGGGTCGTACGAGCAGTACTTC
many	TRBV6-1	-	TRBJ2-5	14	CASSDWTSQETQYF	TGTGCCAGCAGTGACTGGACAAGCCAAGAGACCCAGTACTTC
many	TRBV12-3/TRBV12-4	-	TRBJ1-1	15	CASSLVGTLNTEALF	TGTGCCAGCAGTTTAGTAGGCACCCTGAACACTGAAGCTCTCTTT
few	TRBV5-1	-	TRBJ2-5	14	CASRRDPLTETQYF	TGCGCCAGCAGACGGGATCCCCTTACCGAGACCCAGTACTTC
many	TRBV12-3/TRBV12-4	TRBD2	TRBJ2-7	20	CASSLFPVMKGGRGGYEQYF	TGTGCCAGCAGTTTATTCCCGGTTATGAAGGGCGGGAGGGGCGGTTACGAGCAGTACTTC
few	TRBV24-1	-	TRBJ2-6	16	CATSEPSASGANVLTF	TGTGCCACCAGTGAACCGTCGGCATCAGGGGCCAACGTCCTGACTTTC
few	TRBV3-1	-	TRBJ1-1	12	CASSQEAVRRIF	TGTGCCAGCAGCCAAGAAGCAGTACGAAGAATCTTT
many	TRBV10-3	-	TRBJ2-7	13	CAISPDKTYEQYF	TGTGCCATCAGTCCCGACAAGACCTACGAGCAGTACTTC
many	TRBV2	-	TRBJ1-6	16	CASSELGWEYNSPLHF	TGTGCCAGCAGTGAATTGGGGTGGGAATATAATTCACCCCTCCACTTT
many	TRBV19	-	TRBJ1-5	18	CASSRGTGTDYSNQPQHF	TGTGCCAGTAGTAGGGGGACCGGGACGGACTATAGCAATCAGCCCCAGCATTTT
-	TRBV6-1	TRBD2	TRBJ2-1	14	CASRLAGGSNEQFF	TGTGCCAGCCGACTAGCGGGAGGTTCGAATGAGCAGTTCTTC
many	TRBV7-9	-	TRBJ1-1	17	CASSLAGGGMSNTEAFF	TGTGCCAGCAGCTTAGCGGGGGGGGGGATGTCGAACACTGAAGCTTTCTTT
many	TRBV28	-	TRBJ2-5	15	CASSLYGTVQETQYF	TGTGCCAGCAGCCTATATGGGACGGTACAAGAGACCCAGTACTTC
many	TRBV6-1	TRBD1	TRBJ2-7	14	CASRGTGGAGEQYF	TGTGCCAGCAGGGGGACAGGGGGCGCGGGCGAGCAGTACTTC
-	TRBV30	TRBD2	TRBJ2-2	14	CAWRLGTSGWELFF	TGTGCCTGGAGGCTTGGGACTAGCGGATGGGAGCTGTTTTTT
many	TRBV27	TRBD2	TRBJ2-1	15	CASNRGVSSYNEQFF	TGTGCCAGCAACCGGGGGGTCAGCTCCTACAATGAGCAGTTCTTC
many	TRBV28	TRBD1	TRBJ1-5	16	CASSLGQGVRAQPQHF	TGTGCCAGCAGTTTGGGACAGGGGGTGCGTGCTCAGCCCCAGCATTTT
many	TRBV7-9	TRBD1	TRBJ1-3	15	CASSLRDRSGNTIYF	TGTGCCAGCAGCTTAAGGGACAGATCTGGAAACACCATATATTTT
-	TRBV5-1	-	TRBJ1-6	13	CASSLAGFSPLHF	TGCGCCAGCAGCTTGGCGGGATTTTCACCCCTCCACTTT
few	TRBV6-1	TRBD2	TRBJ2-5	16	CASNLSSGSFRETQYF	TGTGCCAGCAATCTGTCTAGCGGGAGTTTTCGAGAGACCCAGTACTTC
many	TRBV2	TRBD2	TRBJ2-7	16	CASRPRGLAGQYEQYF	TGTGCCAGCAGGCCGAGGGGACTAGCGGGACAATACGAGCAGTACTTC
few	TRBV28	TRBD2	TRBJ2-2	19	CASSSLLGTSGGNTGELFF	TGTGCCAGCAGTTCCCTCTTAGGGACTAGCGGGGGCAACACCGGGGAGCTGTTTTTT
few	TRBV12-3/TRBV12-4	-	TRBJ1-2	14	CASSLGRGIGGYTF	TGTGCCAGCAGTTTAGGACGAGGCATCGGCGGCTACACCTTC
-	TRBV28	TRBD1	TRBJ1-5	15	CASAGTGYSNQPQHF	TGTGCCAGCGCCGGGACAGGATATAGCAATCAGCCCCAGCATTTT
many	TRBV29-1	-	TRBJ1-2	13	CSLEPPDNYGYTF	TGCAGCCTCGAACCCCCTGACAACTATGGCTACACCTTC
-	TRBV7-3	-	TRBJ2-5	13	CASSLRMGETQYF	TGTGCCAGCAGCTTGAGGATGGGAGAGACCCAGTACTTC